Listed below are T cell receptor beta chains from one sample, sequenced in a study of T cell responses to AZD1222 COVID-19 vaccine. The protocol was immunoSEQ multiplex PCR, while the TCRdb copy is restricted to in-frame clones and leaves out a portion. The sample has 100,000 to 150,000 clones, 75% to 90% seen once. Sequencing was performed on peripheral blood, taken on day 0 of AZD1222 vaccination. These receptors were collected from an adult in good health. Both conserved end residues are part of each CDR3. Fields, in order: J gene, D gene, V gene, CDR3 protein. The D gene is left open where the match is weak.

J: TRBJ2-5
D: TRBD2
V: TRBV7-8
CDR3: CASSFGTSGSQETQYF

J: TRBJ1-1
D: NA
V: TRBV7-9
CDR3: CASSFRTAHEAFF

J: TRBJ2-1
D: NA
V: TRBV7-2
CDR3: CASSLDPGVYNEQFF

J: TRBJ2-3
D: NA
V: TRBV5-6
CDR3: CASGTQPPQDTQYF

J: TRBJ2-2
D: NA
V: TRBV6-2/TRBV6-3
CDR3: CASSYLQITGELFF

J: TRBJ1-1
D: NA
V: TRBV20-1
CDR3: CSASQGKEAFF

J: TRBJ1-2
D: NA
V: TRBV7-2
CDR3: CASSRTSTNYGYTF

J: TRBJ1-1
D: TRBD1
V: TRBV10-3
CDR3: CAISQDRGNTEAFF

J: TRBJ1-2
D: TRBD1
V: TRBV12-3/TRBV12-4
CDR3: CASRLGQGGGYTF

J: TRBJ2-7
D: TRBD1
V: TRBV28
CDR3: CASRDRGEQYF

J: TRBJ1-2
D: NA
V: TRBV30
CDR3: CAWGTRREGYTF

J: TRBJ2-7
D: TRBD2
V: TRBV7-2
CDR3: CASSLALASLYEQYF

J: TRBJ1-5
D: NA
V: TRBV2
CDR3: CASTGGQFNQPQHF

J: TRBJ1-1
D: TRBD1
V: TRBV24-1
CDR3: CATSDPGTGGNTEAFF

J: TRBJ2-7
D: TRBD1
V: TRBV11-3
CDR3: CASSLGSGQGYEQYF

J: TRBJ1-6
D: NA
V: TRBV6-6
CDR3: CASSPEGYRSSYNSPLHF

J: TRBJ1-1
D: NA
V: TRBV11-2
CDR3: CASSLRGQNTEAFF

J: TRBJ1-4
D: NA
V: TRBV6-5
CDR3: CASSSGAATNEKLFF

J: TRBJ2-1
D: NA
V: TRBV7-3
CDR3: CASSLTAVPHEQFF

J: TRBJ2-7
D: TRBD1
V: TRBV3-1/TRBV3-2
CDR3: CASSRTGYEQYF

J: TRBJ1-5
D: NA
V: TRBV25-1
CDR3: CASSESGGGVGQPQHF

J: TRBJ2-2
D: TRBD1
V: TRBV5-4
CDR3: CASRPGTGRTGELFF

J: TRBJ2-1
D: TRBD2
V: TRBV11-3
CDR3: CASSLDLASGRAGGFF

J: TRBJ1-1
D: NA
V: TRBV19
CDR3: CASNQGATEAFF

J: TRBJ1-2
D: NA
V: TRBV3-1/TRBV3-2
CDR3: CASSQGPEGYTF

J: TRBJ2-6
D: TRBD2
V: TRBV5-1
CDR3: CASSLTSGSSGANVLTF

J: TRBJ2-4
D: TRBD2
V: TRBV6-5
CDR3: CASRPPAGPENIQYF

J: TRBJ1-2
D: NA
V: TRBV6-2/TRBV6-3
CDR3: CASSYSKGIDGYTF

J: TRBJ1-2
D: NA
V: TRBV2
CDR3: CASSERDGLNYGYTF

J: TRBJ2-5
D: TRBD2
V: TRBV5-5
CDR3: CASSAGTGTTKETQYF